This T cell receptor beta chain was profiled in a study of blood T cell repertoires in COVID-19. Study at large: Symptom resolution, clearance, or two negative PCRs marked the recovered donors of Cohort 3. Donors in the United States, Italy and Spain gave samples during acute or convalescent COVID-19.

The V gene's germline CDR1 is SGDLS and CDR2 YYNGEE. This CDR3 region has 15 residues. Trimming removed 3 bases from V and 3 bases from J, with 12 bases in between. Repertoires were generated with immunoSEQ multiplex PCR, while TCRdb's copy carries only in-frame clones and drops some. Of about 360,000 clones detected, over 75% appear once; the ten largest clones hold approximately 1.8%. This clonotype was obtained from a man aged 40-49 years in a cohort exposed to, infected with or recovered from COVID-19 (not recorded which). The chain combines TRBV9 with TRBJ2-2; D is possibly TRBD2 (5 bases). Sequenced: PBMCs or T cells enriched from blood (not recorded which). CDR3 sequence: CASSARGMDTGELFF. Written as DNA, the CDR3 is TGTGCCAGCAGCGCTAGAGGGATGGACACCGGGGAGCTGTTTTTT.